This note documents a single TCR beta chain sequence. These data come from a study of blood T cell repertoires in COVID-19. The protocol was immunoSEQ multiplex PCR, while the TCRdb copy is restricted to in-frame clones and leaves out a portion. Among just over 300,000 clones listed, around 89% were seen once. The length of the CDR3 is 17 residues. The junction had 10 bases not matched to a gene; V was cut back by 1 base and J by 4 bases. Germline loops: CDR1 SGHRS, CDR2 YFSETQ. Sequencing was done on a sample of PBMCs or T cells enriched from blood (not recorded which). This TCR came from a woman in her 40s who had recovered from COVID-19. The genes are TRBV5-1 and TRBJ2-2, with 7 bases fitting TRBD1. The CDR3 loop reads CASSLSIQGIGTGELFF. The CDR3, as DNA: TGCGCCAGCAGCTTGTCAATACAGGGGATCGGCACCGGGGAGCTGTTTTTT.